This TCR beta chain was captured by sequencing in a study of persistence of HIV-infected CD4 T cells. Study at large: Median time on suppressive ART was seven to eight years. Study-level results: Within sorted populations, more oligoclonal TCRs accompanied more oligoclonal proviruses.

The libraries were made with immunoSEQ version 4 in survey mode. The assay was immunoSEQ multiplex PCR, and TCRdb's table has in-frame clones only and misses some. The sample holds 46,000 or so clones, 70% to 80% seen once. Cells were stimulated with CMV-infected fibroblast lysates at 8.5 to 10 ug/mL. CD40L-negative CD69-negative CD45RO-high memory CD4+ T cells were sorted as populations depleted of antigen-responding cells. Germline assignment: CDR1 SQVTM and CDR2 ANQGSEA. Trimming cost V 5 bases and J 3 bases, with 10 bases left between them. This CDR3 has 13 residues. Details on this clone: Its antigen is undetermined.

The V call is TRBV29-1, the J call TRBJ1-4; D gene uncertain. The clonotype originates from an adult man with HIV who was CMV-seropositive. The sample consisted of CD4+ T cells sorted from PBMCs after roughly 18-hour stimulation, taken from a patient who received antiretroviral therapy. This CDR3 reads CSVSTLSNEKLFF. In DNA, the CDR3 is TGCAGCGTTTCTACGTTATCTAATGAAAAACTGTTTTTT.